This T cell receptor (beta chain) was sequenced in a study of blood T cell repertoires in COVID-19. Study background: Material from acute and convalescent COVID-19 was sourced from the United States, Italy and Spain. Sample material is recorded as cDNA or gDNA derived from T cells, B-cell-depleted T cells, or PBMCs.

Enrolled during active infection, Seattle patients were then followed longitudinally. Original handling: Amplifying reference gene primers gave estimates of nucleated cell counts. Clones were read by immunoSEQ multiplex PCR, and TCRdb kept only the in-frame ones, dropping some. V and J calls and clone size come straight from that table; D and trimming were deduced from the DNA. The sample yields more than 150,000 clones, roughly 92% seen once. This CDR3 has 13 amino acids. Trimming left V 2 bases short and J 4 bases short, with 7 bases between. CDR1 is SGHDT and CDR2 is YYEEEE in the germline V gene. Sequenced sample: peripheral blood. This chain connects TRBV5-6 to TRBJ2-1, with a possible D match to TRBD1 (6 bases). The receptor comes from a young man with COVID-19, enrolled during active disease. DNA for the CDR3: TGTGCCAGCAGCTTTACAGGGTACAATGAGCAGTTCTTC. Translation: CASSFTGYNEQFF.